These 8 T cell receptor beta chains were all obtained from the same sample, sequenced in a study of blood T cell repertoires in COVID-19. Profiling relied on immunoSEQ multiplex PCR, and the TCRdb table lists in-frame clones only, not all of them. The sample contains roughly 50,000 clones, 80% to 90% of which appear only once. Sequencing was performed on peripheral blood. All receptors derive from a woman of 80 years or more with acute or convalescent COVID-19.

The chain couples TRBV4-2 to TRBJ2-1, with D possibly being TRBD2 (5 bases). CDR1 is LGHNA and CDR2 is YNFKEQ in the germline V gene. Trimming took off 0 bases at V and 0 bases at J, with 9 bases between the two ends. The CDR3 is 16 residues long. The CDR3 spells CASSQESGTSYNEQFF. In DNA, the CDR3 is TGTGCCAGCAGCCAAGAGAGCGGAACCTCCTACAATGAGCAGTTCTTC.

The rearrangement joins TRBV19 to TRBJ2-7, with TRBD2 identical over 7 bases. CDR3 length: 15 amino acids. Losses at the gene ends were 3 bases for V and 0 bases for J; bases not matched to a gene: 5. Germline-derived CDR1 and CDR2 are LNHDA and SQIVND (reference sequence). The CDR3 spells CASSMGGIGSYEQYF. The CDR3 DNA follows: TGTGCCAGTAGTATGGGGGGGATAGGCTCCTACGAGCAGTACTTC.

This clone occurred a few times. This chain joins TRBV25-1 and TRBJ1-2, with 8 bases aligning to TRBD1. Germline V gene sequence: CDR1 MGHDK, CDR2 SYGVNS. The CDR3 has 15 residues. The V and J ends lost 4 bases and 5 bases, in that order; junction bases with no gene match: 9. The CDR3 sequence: CASSARTGRRYGYTF. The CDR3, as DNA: TGTGCCAGCAGTGCGCGGACAGGGAGACGTTATGGCTACACCTTC.

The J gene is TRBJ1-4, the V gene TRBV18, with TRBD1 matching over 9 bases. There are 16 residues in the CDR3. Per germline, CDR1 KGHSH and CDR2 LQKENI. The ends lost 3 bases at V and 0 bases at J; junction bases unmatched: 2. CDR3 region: CASSPGQGSTNEKLFF. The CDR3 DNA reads TGTGCCAGCTCACCGGGACAGGGTTCAACTAATGAAAAACTGTTTTTT.

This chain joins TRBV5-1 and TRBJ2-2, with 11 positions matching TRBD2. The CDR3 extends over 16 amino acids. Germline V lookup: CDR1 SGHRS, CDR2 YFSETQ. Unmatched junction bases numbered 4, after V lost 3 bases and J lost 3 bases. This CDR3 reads CASSSASGGYTGELFF. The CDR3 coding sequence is TGCGCCAGCAGCTCCGCTAGCGGGGGGTACACCGGGGAGCTGTTTTTT.

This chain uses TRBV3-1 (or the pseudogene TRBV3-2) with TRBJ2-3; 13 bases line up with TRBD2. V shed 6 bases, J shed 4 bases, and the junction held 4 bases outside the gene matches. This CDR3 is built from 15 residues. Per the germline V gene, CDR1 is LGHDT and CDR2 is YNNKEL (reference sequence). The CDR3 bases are TGTGCCAGCAGTCGTACTAGCGGGGGGGCAGATACGCAGTATTTT. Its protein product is CASSRTSGGADTQYF.

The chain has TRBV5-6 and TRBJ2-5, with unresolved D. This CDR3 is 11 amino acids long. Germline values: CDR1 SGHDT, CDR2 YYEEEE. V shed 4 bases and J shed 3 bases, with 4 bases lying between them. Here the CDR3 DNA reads TGTGCCAGCAGCCACAAAGAGACCCAGTACTTC. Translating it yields CASSHKETQYF.

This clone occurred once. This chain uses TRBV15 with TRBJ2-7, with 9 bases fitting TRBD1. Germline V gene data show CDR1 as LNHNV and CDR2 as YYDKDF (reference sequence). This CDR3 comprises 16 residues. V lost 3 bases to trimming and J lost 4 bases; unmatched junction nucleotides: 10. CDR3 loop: CATSRELGTGWYEQYF. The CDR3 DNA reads TGTGCCACCAGCAGGGAACTAGGGACAGGGTGGTACGAGCAGTACTTC.